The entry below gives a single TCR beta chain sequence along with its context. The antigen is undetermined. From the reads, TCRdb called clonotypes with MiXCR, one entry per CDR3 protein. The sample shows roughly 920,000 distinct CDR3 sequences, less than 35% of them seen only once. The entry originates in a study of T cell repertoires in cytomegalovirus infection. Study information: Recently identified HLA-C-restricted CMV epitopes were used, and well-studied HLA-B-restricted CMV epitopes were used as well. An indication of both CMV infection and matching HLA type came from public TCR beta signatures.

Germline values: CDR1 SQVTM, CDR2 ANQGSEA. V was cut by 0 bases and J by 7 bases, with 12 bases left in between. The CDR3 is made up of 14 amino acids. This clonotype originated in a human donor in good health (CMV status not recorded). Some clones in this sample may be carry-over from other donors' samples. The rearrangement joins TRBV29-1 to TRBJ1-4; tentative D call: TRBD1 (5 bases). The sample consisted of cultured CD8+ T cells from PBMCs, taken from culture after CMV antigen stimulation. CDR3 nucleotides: TGCAGCGTTGAAGAATCGAGGGGCCGTGAAAAACTGTTTTTT. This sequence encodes CSVEESRGREKLFF.